These 2 T cell receptor beta chains share one sample of origin, sequenced in a study of T-cell reconstitution after alpha-beta-depleted transplantation in children. Construction of the TCRbeta library involved unique molecular identifiers. TCRdb ran MiXCR on the PCR reads and lists one entry per CDR3 protein. The repertoire includes about 540,000 distinct CDR3 sequences, over 25% of them detected once, and just over 35% sits in the top ten. The sequenced sample was PBMCs, obtained before TCRalphabeta/CD19-depleted stem cell transplant. The receptor set was obtained from a boy younger than two with Wiskott-Aldrich syndrome, due to receive a stem cell transplant.

This clonotype has only a few counts. The chain joins TRBV29-1 to TRBJ2-5, with 7 bases fitting TRBD1. Germline-derived CDR1 and CDR2 are SQVTM and ANQGSEA. This CDR3 is built from 14 residues. V trimming: 3 bases; J trimming: 5 bases; junction bases outside the gene matches: 9. The CDR3 here is CSVDIPGGWETQYF. The CDR3 coding sequence is TGCAGCGTTGATATCCCAGGGGGATGGGAGACCCAGTACTTC.

This clonotype showed up just a few times. The chain couples TRBV11-2 to TRBJ1-2; no clear D. V gave up 1 base and J gave up 0 bases, with 9 bases separating them. CDR3 length equals 15 residues. CDR1 is SGHAT, CDR2 FQNNGV, per germline. CDR3 amino acids: CASSLGPSPNYGYTF. The CDR3 DNA follows: TGTGCCAGCAGCTTAGGACCGTCCCCTAACTATGGCTACACCTTC.